This T cell receptor beta chain was captured by sequencing in a study of Ad26.COV2.S vaccination and SARS-CoV-2 variants. V dropped 3 bases and J dropped 2 bases, with 9 bases sitting between them. The CDR3 has 14 amino acids. Germline V lookup: CDR1 MNHEY, CDR2 SMNVEV (reference sequence). TCRdb keeps only in-frame clones here, not all; method: immunoSEQ multiplex PCR. The sample shows about 410,000 clones, roughly 90% of them seen only once. As to treatment: approximately 18 received Ad26.COV2.S at low or high dose, single or two shots; roughly five received placebo; per-sample allocation not given. On day 63 after the first injection, vaccine and placebo recipients gave samples.

Sample: peripheral blood, taken in a trial of Ad26.COV2.S vaccine versus placebo. This TCR was recovered from a person between 18 and 60 years old who received the Ad26.COV2.S COVID-19 vaccine or a placebo. V and J are TRBV27 and TRBJ2-3, with a weak D call TRBD1 (6 bases). The DNA of the CDR3 is TGTGCCAGCAGTTTTGGGACATACACAGATACGCAGTATTTT. Amino acid sequence: CASSFGTYTDTQYF.